This T cell receptor (beta chain) stems from a study of blood T cell repertoires in COVID-19. The wider study: The analysed material was cDNA or gDNA that came from T cells, B-cell-depleted T cells, or PBMCs.

The data were produced by immunoSEQ multiplex PCR, yet TCRdb's version contains in-frame clones alone and is incomplete. The sample lists about 260,000 clones, roughly 90% occurring once. This TCR was recovered from a woman aged 25 to 45 with COVID-19, enrolled during active disease. The sequenced sample was peripheral blood.

CDR3 region: CAWSVTGYYGYTF. The CDR3 nucleotides read TGTGCCTGGAGTGTAACAGGGTACTATGGCTACACCTTC. This chain connects TRBV30 to TRBJ1-2, with D maybe TRBD1 (6 bases). Germline V CDR1 and CDR2: GTSNPN, SVGIG (reference sequence). Trimming pared 0 bases from V and 3 bases from J, leaving 8 bases between. The CDR3 sequence is 13 residues long.